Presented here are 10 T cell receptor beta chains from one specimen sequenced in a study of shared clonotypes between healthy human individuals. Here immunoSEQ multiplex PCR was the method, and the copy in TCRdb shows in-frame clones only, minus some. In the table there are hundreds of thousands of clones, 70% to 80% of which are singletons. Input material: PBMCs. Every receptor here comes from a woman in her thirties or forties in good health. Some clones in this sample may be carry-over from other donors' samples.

CDR3 sequence: CASSLRVRTPYEQYF. CDR3 coding DNA: TGTGCCAGCAGTCTTCGAGTCAGGACACCCTACGAGCAGTACTTC. V and J are TRBV4-2 and TRBJ2-5, with a tentative D call TRBD1 (5 bases). The end of the DNA fits TRBJ2-7 better, so the J call may be wrong. The CDR3 contains 15 residues. In germline, CDR1 is LGHNA, CDR2 YNFKEQ.

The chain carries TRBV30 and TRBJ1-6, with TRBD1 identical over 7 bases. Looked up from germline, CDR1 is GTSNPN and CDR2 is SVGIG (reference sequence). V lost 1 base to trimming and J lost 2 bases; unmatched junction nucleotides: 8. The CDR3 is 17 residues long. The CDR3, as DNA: TGTGCCTGGAGTGCCACAGGGGCGGGTACCTATAATTCACCCCTCCACTTT. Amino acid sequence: CAWSATGAGTYNSPLHF.

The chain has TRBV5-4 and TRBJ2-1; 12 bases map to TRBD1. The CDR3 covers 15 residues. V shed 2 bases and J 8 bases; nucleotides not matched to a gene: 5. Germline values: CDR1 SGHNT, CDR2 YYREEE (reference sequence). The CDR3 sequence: CASSFGTGGWDEQFF. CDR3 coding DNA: TGTGCCAGCAGCTTCGGGACAGGGGGCTGGGATGAGCAGTTCTTC.

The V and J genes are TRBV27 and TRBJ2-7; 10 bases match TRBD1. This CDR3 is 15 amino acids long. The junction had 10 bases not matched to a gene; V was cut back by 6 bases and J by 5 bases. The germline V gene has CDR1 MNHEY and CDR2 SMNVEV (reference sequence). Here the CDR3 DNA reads TGTGCCAGCAGCGGACCGGGACAGGGGTCCCACGAGCAGTACTTC. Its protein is CASSGPGQGSHEQYF.

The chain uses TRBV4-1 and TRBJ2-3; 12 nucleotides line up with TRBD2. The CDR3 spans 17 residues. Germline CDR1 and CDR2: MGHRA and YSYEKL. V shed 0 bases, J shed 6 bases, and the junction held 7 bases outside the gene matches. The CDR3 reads CASSQDPLAGGLDTQYF. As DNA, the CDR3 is TGCGCCAGCAGCCAAGATCCCCTAGCGGGAGGGCTGGATACGCAGTATTTT.

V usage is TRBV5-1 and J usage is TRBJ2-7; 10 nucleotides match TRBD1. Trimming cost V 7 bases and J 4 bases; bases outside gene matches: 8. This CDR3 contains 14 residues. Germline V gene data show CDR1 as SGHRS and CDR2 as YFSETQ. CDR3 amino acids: CASSTDRGVYEQYF. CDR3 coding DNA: TGCGCCAGCTCGACGGACAGGGGGGTATACGAGCAGTACTTC.

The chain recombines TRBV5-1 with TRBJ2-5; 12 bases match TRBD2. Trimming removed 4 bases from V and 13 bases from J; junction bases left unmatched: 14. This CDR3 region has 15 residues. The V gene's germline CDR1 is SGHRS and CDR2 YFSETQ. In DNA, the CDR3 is TGCGCCAGCAGCCCCGGGACTAGCGGGCAGTTAGACCGGTACTTC. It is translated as CASSPGTSGQLDRYF.

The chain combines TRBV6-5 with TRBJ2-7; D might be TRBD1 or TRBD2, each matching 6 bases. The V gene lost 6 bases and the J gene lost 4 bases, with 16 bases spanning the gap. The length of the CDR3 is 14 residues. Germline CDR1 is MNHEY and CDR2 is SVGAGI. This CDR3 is CASSPQGGLYEQYF. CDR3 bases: TGTGCCAGCAGCCCTCAAGGGGGGCTTTACGAGCAGTACTTC.

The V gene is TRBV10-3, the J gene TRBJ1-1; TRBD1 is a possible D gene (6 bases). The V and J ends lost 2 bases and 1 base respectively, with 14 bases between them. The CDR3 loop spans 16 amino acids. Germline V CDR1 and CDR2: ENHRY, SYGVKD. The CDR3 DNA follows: TGTGCCATCAGTGAGGGAACAGGGAGGGGGAACACTGAAGCTTTCTTT. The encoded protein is CAISEGTGRGNTEAFF.

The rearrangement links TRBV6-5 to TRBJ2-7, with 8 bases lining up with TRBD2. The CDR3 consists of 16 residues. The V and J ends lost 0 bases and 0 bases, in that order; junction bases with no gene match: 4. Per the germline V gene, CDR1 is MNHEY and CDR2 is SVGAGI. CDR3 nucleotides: TGTGCCAGCAGTTACTCGGGCCGGGAGGGCTCCTACGAGCAGTACTTC. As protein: CASSYSGREGSYEQYF.